This T cell receptor beta chain originates from a study of blood T cells in healthy people across ages. Study findings and constraints: The long-lived group displayed more naive CD4+ cells, plus higher diversity, than the aged donors did. Changes in expanded clonotypes were possibly confounded, as the CMV status of donors was unknown.

Each sample yielded at least 5.5 micrograms of PBMC total RNA. Trimming shortened V by 4 bases and J by 5 bases, and 9 bases separated the two germline ends. The CDR3 covers 13 residues. Germline-derived CDR1 and CDR2 are SGHVS and FQNEAQ. A second PCR of roughly 7 to 11 cycles used a sample-barcoded 5' primer and a J-beta primer mix. Tags on each cDNA molecule came from a template-switch adaptor with 12 random nucleotides. TCRdb re-derived calls from the 5' RACE reads in MiXCR, one entry per CDR3 protein. The sample comprises 1.5 million to 2 million distinct CDR3 sequences, around 42% of which are singletons, and roughly 23% rests with the top ten. About this clonotype itself: Its antigen is undetermined.

Sequencing was carried out using blood. This sequence joins TRBV7-8 and TRBJ2-1; D is perhaps TRBD2 (5 bases). The receptor was isolated from a human donor in good health. CDR3 loop: CASSSLGNNEQFF. CDR3 coding DNA: TGTGCCAGCAGCTCACTAGGGAACAATGAGCAGTTCTTC.